The present T cell receptor (beta chain) was sequenced within a study of spatial heterogeneity in lung cancer. The CDR3 is 15 residues long. The germline CDR1 and CDR2 sequences are MNHEY and SMNVEV (reference sequence). Trimming took 2 bases from V and 3 from J; bases not matched to a gene: 6. From the 5' RACE reads, TCRdb called clonotypes with MiXCR, one entry per CDR3 protein. In the table there are 8,000 to 10,000 distinct CDR3 sequences, roughly an eighth of which are singletons. This clonotype is classed as medium-sized (0.01 to 0.1%). Its target is unknown. Regarding time point: sample taken at primary tumor resection. Study conclusions and caveats: Within tumors, counts of expanded alpha and beta TCRs tracked tumor mutation counts.

The clonotype comes from a male donor with early-stage non-small cell lung cancer. Sequences were derived from lung tumor tissue, sampled at surgery. The V call is TRBV27, the J call TRBJ1-1, with 7 bases fitting TRBD1. The CDR3 sequence is CASSLIHRGYTEAFF. As DNA, the CDR3 is TGTGCCAGCAGTTTAATTCACAGGGGATACACTGAAGCTTTCTTT.